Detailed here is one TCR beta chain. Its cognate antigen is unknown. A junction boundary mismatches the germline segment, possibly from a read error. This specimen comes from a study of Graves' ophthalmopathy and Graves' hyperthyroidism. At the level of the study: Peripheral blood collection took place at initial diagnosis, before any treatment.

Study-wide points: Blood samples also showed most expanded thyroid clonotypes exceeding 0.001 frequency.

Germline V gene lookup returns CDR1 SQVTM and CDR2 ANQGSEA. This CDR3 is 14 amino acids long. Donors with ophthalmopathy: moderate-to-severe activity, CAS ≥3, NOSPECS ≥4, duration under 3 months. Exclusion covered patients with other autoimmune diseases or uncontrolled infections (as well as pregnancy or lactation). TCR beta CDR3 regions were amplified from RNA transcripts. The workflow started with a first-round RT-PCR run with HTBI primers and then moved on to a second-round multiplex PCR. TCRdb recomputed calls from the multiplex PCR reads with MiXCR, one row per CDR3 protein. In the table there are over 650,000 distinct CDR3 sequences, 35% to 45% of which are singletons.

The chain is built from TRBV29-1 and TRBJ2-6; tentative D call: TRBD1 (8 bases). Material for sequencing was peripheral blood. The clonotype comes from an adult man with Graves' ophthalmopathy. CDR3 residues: CSAKDRAGANTEAF. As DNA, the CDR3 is TGCAGCGCCAAGGACAGGGCGGGAGCGAACACTGAAGCTTTC.